A single sample is the source of the 5 T cell receptor beta chains below, sequenced in a study of T cells of healthy individuals. MiXCR, run by TCRdb on the 5' RACE reads, gives a single entry per CDR3 protein. The sample consists of tens of thousands of distinct CDR3 sequences, roughly 17% of them appearing once. The receptor source for this set is a human donor in good health.

The chain recombines TRBV28 with TRBJ1-1; maybe TRBD1 (6 bases). V was clipped by 2 bases and J by 1 base, with 8 bases between them. The germline CDR1 and CDR2 sequences are MDHEN and SYDVKM. The CDR3 runs 14 residues. The CDR3 region has the DNA TGTGCCAGCAGTTTAGGACAGCGGAACACTGAAGCTTTCTTT. Amino acid sequence: CASSLGQRNTEAFF.

By sample share, this clonotype is medium-sized. This rearrangement joins TRBV27 to TRBJ2-5; D remains ambiguous. CDR3 size: 10 residues. The germline V gene has CDR1 MNHEY and CDR2 SMNVEV (reference sequence). The V and J ends lost 2 bases and 5 bases respectively, with 0 bases between them. The CDR3 bases are TGTGCCAGCAGTTTAGAGACCCAGTACTTC. Translating it yields CASSLETQYF.

The chain carries TRBV2 and TRBJ2-7; D is ambiguous. This CDR3 contains 12 residues. V lost 1 base and J 4 bases, leaving 5 bases between the germline ends. Germline CDR1 SNHLY, CDR2 FYNNEI. The DNA for the CDR3 is TGTGCCAGCAGTGAAGGACGGTACGAGCAGTACTTC. Its protein is CASSEGRYEQYF. The full variable domain, its missing parts supplied by reference TRBV2 and TRBJ2-7, is EPEVTQTPSHQVTQMGQEVILRCVPISNHLYFYWYRQILGQKVEFLVSFYNNEISEKSEIFDDQFSVERPDGSNFTLKIRSTKLEDSAMYFCASSEGRYEQYFGPGTRLTVT.

This clonotype was seen ten or more times. The chain has TRBV10-1 and TRBJ2-3; D gene uncertain. CDR3 length: 15 amino acids. Germline V gene sequence: CDR1 WNHNN, CDR2 SYGVQD (reference sequence). V was trimmed by 3 bases and J by 6 bases, leaving 16 bases between them. The DNA of the CDR3 is TGCGCCAGCAGTGACGCCTCCCTGGCTAGTGATACGCAGTATTTT. This translates into CASSDASLASDTQYF.

This clonotype was detected a few times. The chain is built from TRBV6-5 and TRBJ2-7; D may be TRBD2 (7 bases). V lost 7 bases and J lost 5, with 12 bases in between. Germline V gene sequence: CDR1 MNHEY, CDR2 SVGAGI. The CDR3 is 12 residues long. Written as DNA, the CDR3 is TGTGCCAGCAAGGGGGGGGGTCACGAGCAGTACTTC. This translates into CASKGGGHEQYF.